These 13 T cell receptor beta chains originate from one sample sequenced in a study of post-analysis software for immune sequencing data. Study results and caveats: Comparison of patients with controls showed five TRBV segments more frequent in patients, TRBV5-6, TRBV5-1 and TRBV20-1 among them.

These TCRs are of unknown antigen specificity. Built from TCR beta cDNA, the libraries had unique molecular identifiers in them. TCRdb re-called the PCR reads with MiXCR, one entry per CDR3 protein. Of hundreds of thousands of distinct CDR3 sequences listed, 45% are singletons. The material sequenced was blood. Source of these receptors: a girl aged 10 to 17 with multiple sclerosis.

V and J are TRBV4-2 and TRBJ2-1; 10 bases align to TRBD2. V was pared by 0 bases and J by 4 bases, with 6 bases of the junction left unmatched. The V gene's germline CDR1 is LGHNA and CDR2 YNFKEQ. The CDR3 totals 17 residues. CDR3 coding DNA: TGTGCCAGCAGCCAAGAGGCTAGCGGGAGTACTTACAATGAGCAGTTCTTC. It yields the protein CASSQEASGSTYNEQFF.

This clonotype was counted many times. J is TRBJ2-2 and V is TRBV4-1, with 8 positions matching TRBD2. The CDR3 is 15 residues long. With 3 bases clipped from V and 5 bases from J, the junction kept 5 bases outside the gene matches. In germline, CDR1 is MGHRA, CDR2 YSYEKL. The CDR3 sequence: CASSQAGGRTGELFF. CDR3 DNA sequence: TGCGCCAGCAGCCAGGCGGGAGGTCGGACCGGGGAGCTGTTTTTT.

The chain carries TRBV11-2 and TRBJ2-5; D is tentatively TRBD1 or TRBD2 (5 bases each). V lost 3 bases and J lost 11, with 13 bases in between. CDR1 is SGHAT and CDR2 is FQNNGV in the germline V gene. This CDR3 has 12 amino acids. CDR3 sequence: CASSFGGEEQYF. CDR3 DNA: TGTGCCAGCAGCTTTGGGGGAGAAGAGCAGTACTTC.

This chain joins TRBV12-3 or TRBV12-4 and TRBJ1-1; 8 positions match TRBD1. This CDR3 region has 15 residues. V gave up 4 bases and J gave up 3 bases; unmatched junction bases: 7. CDR3 bases: TGTGCCAGCAGTTCCCGACAGGGGAGGTACACTGAAGCTTTCTTT. Translating gives CASSSRQGRYTEAFF.

J is TRBJ2-5 and V is TRBV5-1; possible D gene TRBD2, 5 bases. The end of the DNA is better explained by TRBJ2-7, so the J call may be wrong. There are 15 residues in the CDR3. Germline V CDR1 and CDR2: SGHRS, YFSETQ. The CDR3 nucleotides read TGCGCCAGCAGCTCGGAGGATACTCAGCGATACGAGCAGTACTTC. Translating it yields CASSSEDTQRYEQYF.

This sequence joins TRBV4-2 and TRBJ2-3; unclear D gene. V was shortened by 2 bases and J by 8 bases, with 14 bases between the two germline ends. The germline V gene has CDR1 LGHNA and CDR2 YNFKEQ. The CDR3 runs to 14 residues. The CDR3 spells CASSQRPFLGTQYF. CDR3 nucleotides: TGTGCCAGCAGCCAACGGCCTTTCTTGGGTACGCAGTATTTT.

This clonotype was seen a handful of times. The rearrangement joins TRBV5-1 to TRBJ2-3; D may be TRBD1 (5 bases). Trimming stripped 2 bases from V and 1 base from J, with 11 bases between. This CDR3 contains 15 residues. Germline CDR1 SGHRS, CDR2 YFSETQ. The CDR3, as DNA: TGCGCCAGCAGCTTTGGACGCAGGGGCACAGATACGCAGTATTTT. This translates into CASSFGRRGTDTQYF. Full variable domain (remainder filled in from reference TRBV5-1 and TRBJ2-3): KAGVTQTPRYLIKTRGQQVTLSCSPISGHRSVSWYQQTPGQGLQFLFEYFSETQRNKGNFPGRFSGRQFSNSRSEMNVSTLELGDSALYLCASSFGRRGTDTQYFGPGTRLTVL.

Points on this clonotype: The final CDR3 position lacks the conserved phenylalanine or tryptophan, pointing to a likely read error. The V call is TRBV27, the J call TRBJ2-5; 10 nucleotides agree with TRBD2. The CDR3 is 16 amino acids. V shed 2 bases and J 0 bases; nucleotides not matched to a gene: 3. The germline V gene has CDR1 MNHEY and CDR2 SMNVEV (reference sequence). The CDR3 protein is CASSLSGRADQETQYL. The CDR3 DNA reads TGTGCCAGCAGTTTAAGCGGGAGGGCCGACCAAGAGACCCAGTACTTG.

The gene calls are TRBV4-3 and TRBJ1-2; tentative D call: TRBD1 (5 bases). Germline V gene data show CDR1 as LGHNA and CDR2 as YSLEER. V was pared by 3 bases and J by 4 bases, with 21 bases between. This CDR3 spans 17 amino acids. The CDR3 coding sequence is TGCGCCAGCAGCCACGCCATCGGGGAGGGAGGGGTCTATGGCTACACCTTC. This codes for CASSHAIGEGGVYGYTF.

This chain links TRBV5-6 with TRBJ1-1; D is unresolved. Trimming removed 7 bases at V and 3 bases at J, with 13 bases between. CDR3 length equals 13 residues. CDR1 is SGHDT, CDR2 YYEEEE, per germline. The CDR3 loop is CASGHRWDTEAFF. The DNA of the CDR3 is TGTGCCAGCGGGCACCGGTGGGACACTGAAGCTTTCTTT.

The chain uses TRBV5-1 and TRBJ1-1; TRBD1 agrees at 10 bases. The V gene's germline CDR1 is SGHRS and CDR2 YFSETQ. V gave up 0 bases and J gave up 5 bases; unmatched junction bases: 4. The length of the CDR3 is 15 residues. This chain's CDR3 is CASSLGQGARTEAFF. DNA of the CDR3: TGCGCCAGCAGCTTGGGACAGGGGGCTAGAACTGAAGCTTTCTTT.

The chain is built from TRBV27 and TRBJ1-2, with 8 bases aligning to TRBD1. J was trimmed by 4 bases and V by 2 bases; bases with no gene match: 3. Germline values: CDR1 MNHEY, CDR2 SMNVEV (reference sequence). The CDR3 consists of 14 residues. CDR3 residues: CASSLTRGLYGYTF. CDR3 bases: TGTGCCAGCAGTTTAACCAGGGGGCTCTATGGCTACACCTTC.

The rearrangement links TRBV5-1 to TRBJ2-7, with D unclear. This CDR3 contains 16 residues. V lost 6 bases and J lost 1, with 20 bases in between. Per germline, CDR1 SGHRS and CDR2 YFSETQ. The CDR3 sequence: CASKVNWMRLSYEQYF. The CDR3 bases are TGCGCCAGCAAGGTCAACTGGATGAGGTTATCCTACGAGCAGTACTTC.